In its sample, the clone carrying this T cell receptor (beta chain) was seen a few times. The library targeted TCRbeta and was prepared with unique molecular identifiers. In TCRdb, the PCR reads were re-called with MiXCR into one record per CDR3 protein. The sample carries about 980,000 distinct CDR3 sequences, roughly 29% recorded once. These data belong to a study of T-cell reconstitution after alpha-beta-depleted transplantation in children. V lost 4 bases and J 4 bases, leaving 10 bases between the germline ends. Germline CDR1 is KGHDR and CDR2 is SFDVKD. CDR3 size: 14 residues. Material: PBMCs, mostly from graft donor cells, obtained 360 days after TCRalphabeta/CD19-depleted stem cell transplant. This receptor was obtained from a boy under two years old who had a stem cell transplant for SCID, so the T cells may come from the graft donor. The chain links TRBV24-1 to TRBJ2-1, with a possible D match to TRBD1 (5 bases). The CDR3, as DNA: TGTGCCACCAGTGAACACAGGAATTACAATGAGCAGTTCTTC. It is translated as CATSEHRNYNEQFF.